One sample yielded the 11 T cell receptor beta chains listed below, sequenced in a study of shared clonotypes between healthy human individuals. Only in-frame clones appear in the TCRdb table, and some are missing; sequencing was by immunoSEQ multiplex PCR. The sample shows about 2.3 million clones, over 90% of them seen only once. Sequenced: naive CD4+ T cells from PBMCs. Indicated subset: CD45RA+ positively selected. The receptor source for this set is a man aged 18 to 35 in good health. Some clones in this sample may be carry-over from other donors' samples.

The chain recombines TRBV5-6 with TRBJ2-7, with TRBD2 identical over 15 bases. The CDR3 spans 17 residues. Germline V gives CDR1 SGHDT, CDR2 YYEEEE. Trimming cost V 3 bases and J 4 bases; bases outside gene matches: 8. CDR3 DNA: TGTGCCAGCAGCTCCGTCGATGGGACTAGCGGGAGGTACGAGCAGTACTTC. It translates to CASSSVDGTSGRYEQYF.

The V call is TRBV7-2, the J call TRBJ2-3; 7 nucleotides match TRBD2. This CDR3 is 15 amino acids long. Trimming removed 9 bases from V and 0 bases from J; junction bases left unmatched: 9. CDR1 is SGHTA, CDR2 FQGNSA, per germline. As DNA, the CDR3 is TGTGCCAGGGGGGAGGGACGTACAAGCACAGATACGCAGTATTTT. Protein: CARGEGRTSTDTQYF.

This chain joins TRBV18 and TRBJ1-3; D not resolved. Trimming pared 2 bases from V and 0 bases from J, leaving 8 bases between. The CDR3 spans 15 residues. Germline V gives CDR1 KGHSH, CDR2 LQKENI. The CDR3 spells CASSPNSNSGNTIYF. DNA of the CDR3: TGTGCCAGCTCACCAAACAGTAACTCTGGAAACACCATATATTTT. Full variable domain (rest looked up from reference TRBV18 and TRBJ1-3): NAGVMQNPRHLVRRRGQEARLRCSPMKGHSHVYWYRQLPEEGLKFMVYLQKENIIDESGMPKERFSAEFPKEGPSILRIQQVVRGDSAAYFCASSPNSNSGNTIYFGEGSWLTVV.

The chain links TRBV2 to TRBJ2-4; D unclear. V lost 8 bases and J lost 8, with 25 bases in between. CDR1 SNHLY and CDR2 FYNNEI come from the germline V gene. CDR3 size: 16 residues. In DNA, the CDR3 is TGTGCCAGCGGACGCGAGAACGGGCTGGGGATCGACATTCAGTACTTC. It is translated as CASGRENGLGIDIQYF.

This chain links TRBV5-1 with TRBJ2-5, with a tentative D call TRBD2 (6 bases). CDR1 and CDR2 from the germline V gene are SGHRS and YFSETQ. The CDR3 totals 15 residues. Trimming removed 7 bases from V and 5 bases from J, with 21 bases in between. This CDR3 is CASSIPGREFETQYF. CDR3 coding DNA: TGCGCCAGCTCAATTCCGGGCCGGGAGTTTGAGACCCAGTACTTC. The variable domain in full, with the rest retrieved from reference TRBV5-1 and TRBJ2-5, is KAGVTQTPRYLIKTRGQQVTLSCSPISGHRSVSWYQQTPGQGLQFLFEYFSETQRNKGNFPGRFSGRQFSNSRSEMNVSTLELGDSALYLCASSIPGREFETQYFGPGTRLLVL.

The rearrangement uses TRBV5-1 and TRBJ2-3, with a weak D call TRBD2 (6 bases). The germline V gene has CDR1 SGHRS and CDR2 YFSETQ. The CDR3 is made up of 16 amino acids. Trimming pared 0 bases from V and 5 bases from J, leaving 16 bases between. The CDR3 spells CASSLAGKRDLDTQYF. The CDR3 DNA reads TGCGCCAGCAGCTTGGCCGGGAAACGGGACTTAGATACGCAGTATTTT.

A word on this clone: One end of the junction fails to match germline, which may point to a read error. The V and J genes are TRBV28 and TRBJ2-7; D unresolved. Germline CDR1 is MDHEN and CDR2 is SYDVKM. This CDR3 comprises 11 residues. Here the CDR3 reads CASSLGPHYEW. The CDR3 DNA reads TGTGCCAGCAGTTTAGGCCCCCATTATGAGTGG.

CDR3 residues: CASRGTGDYEQYF. For the CDR3, the DNA is TGCGCCAGCAGGGGGACAGGAGACTACGAGCAGTACTTC. V usage is TRBV5-1 and J usage is TRBJ2-7; 8 nucleotides align to TRBD1. CDR3 length: 13 residues. CDR1 and CDR2 (germline): SGHRS, YFSETQ. V shed 5 bases and J 3 bases; nucleotides not matched to a gene: 4. Combining the CDR3 with reference TRBV5-1 and TRBJ2-7 gives the whole variable domain KAGVTQTPRYLIKTRGQQVTLSCSPISGHRSVSWYQQTPGQGLQFLFEYFSETQRNKGNFPGRFSGRQFSNSRSEMNVSTLELGDSALYLCASRGTGDYEQYFGPGTRLTVT.

The chain carries TRBV4-2 and TRBJ2-1; 13 positions match TRBD2. Trimming cost V 2 bases and J 0 bases; bases outside gene matches: 13. This CDR3 spans 21 amino acids. Looked up from germline, CDR1 is LGHNA and CDR2 is YNFKEQ. The CDR3 reads CASSQKSGLAGLTGSYNEQFF. The CDR3 nucleotides read TGTGCCAGCAGCCAAAAGTCGGGACTAGCGGGACTCACAGGCTCCTACAATGAGCAGTTCTTC.

V gene TRBV10-3 combines with J gene TRBJ2-3; D remains ambiguous. There are 14 residues in the CDR3. Looked up from germline, CDR1 is ENHRY and CDR2 is SYGVKD. V lost 0 bases and J lost 7, with 11 bases in between. The CDR3 DNA follows: TGTGCCATCAGTGAGTCAGTGGACCCCCATACGCAGTATTTT. Translating gives CAISESVDPHTQYF.

This clone occurred once. The V gene is TRBV18, the J gene TRBJ1-2; maybe TRBD1 (5 bases). Germline V gene sequence: CDR1 KGHSH, CDR2 LQKENI. The CDR3 extends over 13 amino acids. The ends were cut back, 6 bases at V and 3 bases at J, with 11 bases in the middle. The CDR3, as DNA: TGTGCCAGCTCGGTCGGGACGGACTATGGCTACACCTTC. Translating it yields CASSVGTDYGYTF.